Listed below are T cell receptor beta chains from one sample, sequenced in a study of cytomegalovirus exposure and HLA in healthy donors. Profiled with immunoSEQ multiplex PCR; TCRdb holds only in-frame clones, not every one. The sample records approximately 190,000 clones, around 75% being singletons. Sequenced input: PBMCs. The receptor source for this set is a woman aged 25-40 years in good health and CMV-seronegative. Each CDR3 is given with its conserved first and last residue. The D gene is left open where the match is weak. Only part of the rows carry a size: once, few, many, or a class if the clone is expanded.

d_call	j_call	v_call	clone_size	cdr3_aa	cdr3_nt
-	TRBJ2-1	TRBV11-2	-	CASSLYLSAVNNEQFF	TGTGCCAGCAGCTTATACCTGTCCGCGGTCAACAATGAGCAGTTCTTC
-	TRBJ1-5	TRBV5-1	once	CASSLAGLSNQPQHF	TGCGCCAGCAGCTTGGCTGGGCTAAGCAATCAGCCCCAGCATTTT
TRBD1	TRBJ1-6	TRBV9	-	CASNSGTGYSPLHF	TGTGCCAGCAACTCCGGGACAGGGTATTCACCCCTCCACTTT
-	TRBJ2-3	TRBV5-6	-	CASSLVVDTQYF	TGTGCCAGCAGCTTGGTCGTGGATACGCAGTATTTT
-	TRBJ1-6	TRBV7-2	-	CASTHVRSPLHF	TGTGCCAGCACACACGTCCGTTCACCCCTCCACTTT
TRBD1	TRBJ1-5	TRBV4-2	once	CASSQMGQGGRQPQHF	TGTGCCAGCAGCCAAATGGGACAGGGTGGAAGGCAGCCCCAGCATTTT
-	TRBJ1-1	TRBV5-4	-	CASSLGPGTEAFF	TGTGCCAGCAGCTTGGGCCCCGGCACTGAAGCTTTCTTT
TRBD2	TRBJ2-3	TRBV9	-	CASSLAGGDTQYF	TGTGCCAGCAGCCTAGCGGGAGGAGATACGCAGTATTTT
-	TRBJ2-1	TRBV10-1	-	CASSEDFTGNEQFF	TGCGCCAGCAGTGAGGACTTCACGGGGAATGAGCAGTTCTTC
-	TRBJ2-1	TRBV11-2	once	CASSSAGWGQGTHNEQFF	TGTGCCAGCAGCTCCGCGGGTTGGGGGCAGGGAACCCACAATGAGCAGTTCTTC
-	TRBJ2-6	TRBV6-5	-	CASRDSYSGANVLTF	TGTGCCAGCAGGGACTCTTACTCTGGGGCCAACGTCCTGACTTTC
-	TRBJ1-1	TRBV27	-	CASSLSPGDTEAFF	TGTGCCAGCAGTTTATCCCCGGGGGACACTGAAGCTTTCTTT
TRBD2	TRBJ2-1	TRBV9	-	CASSVAGGLAGSGSNEQFF	TGTGCCAGCAGCGTAGCGGGGGGACTAGCGGGATCGGGTTCCAATGAGCAGTTCTTC
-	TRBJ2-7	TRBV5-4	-	CASSLAPGPGSRGEQYF	TGTGCCAGCAGCTTGGCCCCGGGCCCTGGGAGTAGAGGCGAGCAGTACTTC
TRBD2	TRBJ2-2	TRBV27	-	CASSLLALPSGASNTGELFF	TGTGCCAGCAGTTTATTGGCTCTGCCTAGCGGGGCCTCGAACACCGGGGAGCTGTTTTTT
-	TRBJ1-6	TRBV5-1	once	CASSLEGGHSPLHF	TGCGCCAGCAGCTTGGAGGGGGGGCATTCACCCCTCCACTTT
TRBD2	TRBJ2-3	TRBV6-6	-	CASRMTSGTDTQYF	TGTGCCAGCAGGATGACTAGCGGCACAGATACGCAGTATTTT
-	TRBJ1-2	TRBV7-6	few	CASSLAQGMNYGYTF	TGTGCCAGCAGCTTAGCACAGGGCATGAACTATGGCTACACCTTC
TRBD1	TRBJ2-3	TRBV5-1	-	CASSLATGVSTDTQYF	TGCGCCAGCAGCTTGGCTACAGGGGTTAGCACAGATACGCAGTATTTT
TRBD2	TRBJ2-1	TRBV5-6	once	CASNPLTSGSRDEQFF	TGTGCCAGCAACCCTCTCACTAGCGGGAGTAGGGATGAGCAGTTCTTC
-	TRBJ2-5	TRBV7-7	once	CASSLIGGDQETQYF	TGTGCCAGCAGCTTAATTGGCGGGGACCAAGAGACCCAGTACTTC
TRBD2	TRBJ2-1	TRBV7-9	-	CASSLGLAGATYNEQFF	TGTGCCAGCAGCTTAGGCCTAGCGGGGGCCACATACAATGAGCAGTTCTTC